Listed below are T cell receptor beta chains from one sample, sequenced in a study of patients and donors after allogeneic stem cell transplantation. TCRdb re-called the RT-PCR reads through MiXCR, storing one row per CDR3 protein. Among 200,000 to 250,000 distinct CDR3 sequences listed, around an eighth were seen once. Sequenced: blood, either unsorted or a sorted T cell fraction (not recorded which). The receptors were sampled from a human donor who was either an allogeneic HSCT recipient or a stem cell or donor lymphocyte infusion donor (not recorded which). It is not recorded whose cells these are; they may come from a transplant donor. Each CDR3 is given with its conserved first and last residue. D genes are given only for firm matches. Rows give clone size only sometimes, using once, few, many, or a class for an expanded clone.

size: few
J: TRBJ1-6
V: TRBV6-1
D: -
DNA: TGTGCCAGCAATGGGGTTTATAATTCACCCCTCCACTTT
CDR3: CASNGVYNSPLHF

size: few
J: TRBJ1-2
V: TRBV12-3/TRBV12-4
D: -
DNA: TGTGCCAGCGGCCGTTGGGGGTTCGACTATGGCTACACCTTC
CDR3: CASGRWGFDYGYTF

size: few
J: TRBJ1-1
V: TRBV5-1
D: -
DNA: TGCGCCAGCAGCTTGGTCGGAGGTCGGGGAGGCACTGAAGCTTTCTTT
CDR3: CASSLVGGRGGTEAFF

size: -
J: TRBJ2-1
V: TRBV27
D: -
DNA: TGTGCCAGCAGTCCGGGGAACTACAATGAGCAGTTCTTC
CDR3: CASSPGNYNEQFF

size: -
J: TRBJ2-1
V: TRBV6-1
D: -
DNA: TGTGCCAGCAGTGAGGCCGGGGCCCTTAGAGAGCAGTTCTTC
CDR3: CASSEAGALREQFF

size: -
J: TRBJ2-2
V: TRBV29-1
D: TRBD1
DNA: TGCAGCGTTGGGGGGACAGCCGACACCGGGGAGCTGTTTTTT
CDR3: CSVGGTADTGELFF

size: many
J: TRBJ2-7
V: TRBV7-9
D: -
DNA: TGTGCCAGCAGCCCGGGACATTTCGGCGAGCAGTACTTC
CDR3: CASSPGHFGEQYF

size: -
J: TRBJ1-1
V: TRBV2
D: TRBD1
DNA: TGTGCCAGCAGTTCTACAGGGGCTAAAGCTTTCTTT
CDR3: CASSSTGAKAFF

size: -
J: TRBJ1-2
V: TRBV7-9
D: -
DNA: TGTGCCAGCAGCTTAAGTAACGGGGTAAATGGCTACACCTTC
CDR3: CASSLSNGVNGYTF

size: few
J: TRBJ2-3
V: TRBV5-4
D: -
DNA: TGTGCCAGCAGCTTGGCACTCTCGGGCGTGGCAGATACGCAGTATTTT
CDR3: CASSLALSGVADTQYF

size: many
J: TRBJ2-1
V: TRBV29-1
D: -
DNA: TGCAGCGTTGATAACAGGCGACGCTACAATGAGCAGTTCTTC
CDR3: CSVDNRRRYNEQFF

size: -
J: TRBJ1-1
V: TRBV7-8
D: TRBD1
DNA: TGTGCCAGCAGCTTAGCGTTTGGACAGGGCGGTAGTACGAACACTGAAGCTTTCTTT
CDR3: CASSLAFGQGGSTNTEAFF

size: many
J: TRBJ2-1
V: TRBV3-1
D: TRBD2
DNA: TGTGCCAGCAGCCAGCGACTAGCGGGAGAATTCTCCTACAATGAGCAGTTCTTC
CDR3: CASSQRLAGEFSYNEQFF

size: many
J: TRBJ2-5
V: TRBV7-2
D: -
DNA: TGTGCCAGCAGCTTATCCCCGCTCGCGCAAGAGACCCAGTACTTC
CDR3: CASSLSPLAQETQYF

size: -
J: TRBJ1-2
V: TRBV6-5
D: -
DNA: TGTGCCAGCAGTTACCCTAGGGGGGATGGCTACACCTTC
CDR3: CASSYPRGDGYTF

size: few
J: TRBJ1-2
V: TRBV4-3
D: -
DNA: TGCGCCAGCAGCCAAGTGGGCGGTTCCGACCTTGGCTACACCTTC
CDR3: CASSQVGGSDLGYTF

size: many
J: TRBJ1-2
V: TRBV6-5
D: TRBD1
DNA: TGTGCCGTCAGGGGGCGAGACTATGGCTACACCTTC
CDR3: CAVRGRDYGYTF

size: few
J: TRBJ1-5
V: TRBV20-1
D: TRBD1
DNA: TGCAGTGCTAGAGAGCCGGGACAGGCTGGTCAGCCCCAGCATTTT
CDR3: CSAREPGQAGQPQHF

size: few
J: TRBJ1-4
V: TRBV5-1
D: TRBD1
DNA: TGCGCCAGCAGCTCAACACAGGGGCCCACTAATGAAAAACTGTTTTTT
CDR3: CASSSTQGPTNEKLFF

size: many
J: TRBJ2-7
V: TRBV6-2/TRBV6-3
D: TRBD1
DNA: TGTGCCAGCAGTTACCGTTTCGGACAGGATGTAAACTACGAGCAGTACTTC
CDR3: CASSYRFGQDVNYEQYF

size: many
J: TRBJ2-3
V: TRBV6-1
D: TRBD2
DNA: TGTGCCAGCAGTGAAATCGAGGCGGGAGTCGAGTTCTGGACAGATACGCAGTATTTT
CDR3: CASSEIEAGVEFWTDTQYF

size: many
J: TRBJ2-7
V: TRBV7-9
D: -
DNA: TGTGCCAGCAGCTCAACCCCGGGACCGCGGATCTACGAGCAGTACTTC
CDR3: CASSSTPGPRIYEQYF

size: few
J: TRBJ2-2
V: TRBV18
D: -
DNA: TGTGCCAGCTCACCCTCGGGCACCGGGGAGCTGTTTTTT
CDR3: CASSPSGTGELFF

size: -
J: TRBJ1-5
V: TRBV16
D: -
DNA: TGTGCCAGCAGCCAACCCCTTGGCCCGAGAAGAGGGGGCAATCAGCCCCAGCATTTT
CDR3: CASSQPLGPRRGGNQPQHF

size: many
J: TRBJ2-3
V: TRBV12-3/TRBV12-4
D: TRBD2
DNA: TGTGCCAGCAGTCCACTAGCGGGAGGGCCTTCTAGCACAGATACGCAGTATTTT
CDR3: CASSPLAGGPSSTDTQYF

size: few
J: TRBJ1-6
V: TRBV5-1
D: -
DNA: TGCGCCAGCAGCTTGGAAGTTAATTCACCCCTCCACTTT
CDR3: CASSLEVNSPLHF

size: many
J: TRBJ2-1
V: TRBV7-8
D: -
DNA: TGTGCCAGCAGCTTGATGGATGAGCAGTTCTTC
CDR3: CASSLMDEQFF

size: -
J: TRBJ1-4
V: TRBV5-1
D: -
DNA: TGCGCCAGCAGCTTGGCCCTTGGATCGAACAATGAAAAACTGTTTTTT
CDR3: CASSLALGSNNEKLFF

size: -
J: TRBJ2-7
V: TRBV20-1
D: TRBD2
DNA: TGCAGTGCTAGAACGGGGCGGGGGGAGCAGTACTTC
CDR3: CSARTGRGEQYF

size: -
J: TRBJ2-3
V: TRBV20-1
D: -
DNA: TGCAGTGCTAGAGATCCTAGCGTAAGCACAGATACGCAGTATTTT
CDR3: CSARDPSVSTDTQYF

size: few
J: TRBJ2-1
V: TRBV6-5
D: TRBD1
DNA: TGTGCCAGCCTTGACAGGGAACTTGAGCAGTTCTTC
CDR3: CASLDRELEQFF

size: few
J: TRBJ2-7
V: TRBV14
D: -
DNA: TGTGCCAGCAGCCTCTGGCAGGATCCCTACGAGCAGTACTTC
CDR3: CASSLWQDPYEQYF

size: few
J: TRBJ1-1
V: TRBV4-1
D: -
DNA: TGCGCCAGCAGCCTGGACGGTGGTTCTTCGGCTTTCTTT
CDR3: CASSLDGGSSAFF

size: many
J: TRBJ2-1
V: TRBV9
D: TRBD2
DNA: TGTGCCAGCAGCGTAGTAAGCGGGGGGGCCAATGAGCAGTTCTTC
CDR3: CASSVVSGGANEQFF

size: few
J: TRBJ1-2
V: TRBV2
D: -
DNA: TGTGCCAGCAGTGATGACAACAGGGACTATGGCTACACCTTC
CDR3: CASSDDNRDYGYTF

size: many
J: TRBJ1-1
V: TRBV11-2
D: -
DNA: TGTGCCAGCAGTTTAACGGACAGATATAACACTGAAGCTTTCTTT
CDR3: CASSLTDRYNTEAFF

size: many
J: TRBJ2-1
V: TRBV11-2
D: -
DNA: TGTGCCAGCAGCTTAGAAGGGATCTCCCACAATGAGCAGTTCTTC
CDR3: CASSLEGISHNEQFF

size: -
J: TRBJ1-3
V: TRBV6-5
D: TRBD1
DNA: TGTGCCAGCAGTTACTCCGGACAGGGCCGCCTCTCTGGAAACACCATATATTTT
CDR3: CASSYSGQGRLSGNTIYF

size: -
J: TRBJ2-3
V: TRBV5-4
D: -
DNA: TGTGCCAGCAGCACGGACCGGACAGATACGCAGTATTTT
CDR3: CASSTDRTDTQYF

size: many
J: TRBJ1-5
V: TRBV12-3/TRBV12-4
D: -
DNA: TGTGCCAGCAGCCCCCCGGTGATTAGCAATCAGCCCCAGCATTTT
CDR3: CASSPPVISNQPQHF

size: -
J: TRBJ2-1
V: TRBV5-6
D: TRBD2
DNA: TGTGCCAGCAGTTCTACTAGCGGGAGCTACAATGAGCAGTTCTTC
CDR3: CASSSTSGSYNEQFF

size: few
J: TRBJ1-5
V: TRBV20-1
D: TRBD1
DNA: TGCAGTGCTAGCCAGGGGGGTAGCAATCAGCCCCAGCATTTT
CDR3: CSASQGGSNQPQHF

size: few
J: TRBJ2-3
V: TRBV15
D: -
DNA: TGTGCCACCAGCAGAGAGATCGGGCGAAGCACAGATACGCAGTATTTT
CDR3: CATSREIGRSTDTQYF

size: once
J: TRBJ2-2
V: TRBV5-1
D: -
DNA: TGCGCCAGCACCGTAACCATTAGCGAGCCCGGGGAGCTGTTTTTT
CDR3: CASTVTISEPGELFF

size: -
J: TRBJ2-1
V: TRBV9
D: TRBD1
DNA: TGTGCCAGCAGCGACGAAACTGGACAGGACTACAATGAGCAGTTCTTC
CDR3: CASSDETGQDYNEQFF

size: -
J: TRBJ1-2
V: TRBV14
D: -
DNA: TGTGCCAGCAGCGGGCGCCGGGGGGCTGTCGGAGGCTACACCTTC
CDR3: CASSGRRGAVGGYTF